One and the same sample provided the 4 T cell receptor beta chains below, sequenced in a study of blood T cell repertoires in COVID-19. The table came from immunoSEQ multiplex PCR; TCRdb's copy has only in-frame clones and leaves some out. The sample shows 180,000 or so clones, approximately 86% of them seen only once. What was sequenced was peripheral blood. All receptors derive from a man aged 18-30 years with acute or convalescent COVID-19.

The chain joins TRBV5-4 to TRBJ2-2; no clear D gene. Germline values: CDR1 SGHNT, CDR2 YYREEE (reference sequence). Trimming removed 2 bases at V and 4 bases at J, with 3 bases between. The CDR3 is made up of 12 amino acids. In DNA, the CDR3 is TGTGCCAGCAGCTTTCTCACCGGGGAGCTGTTTTTT. This encodes CASSFLTGELFF.

This rearrangement joins TRBV11-2 to TRBJ2-1; 12 bases fit TRBD2. Germline V CDR1 and CDR2: SGHAT, FQNNGV. V was pared by 4 bases and J by 5 bases, with 3 bases of the junction left unmatched. CDR3 length equals 15 residues. The CDR3 nucleotides are TGTGCCAGCAGCTACCTAGCGGGGGGGCACAATGAGCAGTTCTTC. Amino acids: CASSYLAGGHNEQFF.

This clone has only a few counts. The chain has TRBV5-8 and TRBJ2-5; D perhaps matches TRBD2 (5 bases). From germline, CDR1 is SGHTS and CDR2 YDEGEE. The CDR3 contains 13 residues. Trimming pared 5 bases from V and 3 bases from J, leaving 11 bases between. CDR3 sequence: CASSPGLKETQYF. In DNA form, the CDR3 reads TGTGCCAGCAGTCCCGGACTGAAAGAGACCCAGTACTTC.

About this clone: The same CDR3 can be traced to other DNA sequences in this sample. The V gene is TRBV7-3, the J gene TRBJ1-1; D is unclear. V lost 5 bases to trimming and J lost 1 base, with 8 bases between them. Germline CDR1 is SGHTA and CDR2 is FQGTGA. CDR3 length: 13 residues. The CDR3 region is CASSLNRNTEAFF. CDR3 in DNA: TGTGCCAGCAGCCTAAACAGGAACACTGAAGCTTTCTTT. The whole variable domain, filled in from reference TRBV7-3 and TRBJ1-1, reads GAGVSQTPSNKVTEKGKYVELRCDPISGHTALYWYRQSLGQGPEFLIYFQGTGAADDSGLPNDRFFAVRPEGSVSTLKIQRTERGDSAVYLCASSLNRNTEAFFGQGTRLTVV.